The 6 T cell receptor beta chains given below trace back to one sample, sequenced in a study of radiotherapy plus CTLA-4 blockade in lung cancer. Assay used: immunoSEQ multiplex PCR; TCRdb lists only in-frame clones, some missing. Here the sample spans 25,000 to 35,000 clones, approximately 80% being singletons. The specimen was peripheral blood, collected from a patient treated with radiotherapy plus ipilimumab. These receptors all come from a human donor with non-small cell lung cancer who had stable disease on radiotherapy plus ipilimumab.

The chain recombines TRBV7-7 with TRBJ2-3; D perhaps matches TRBD2 (6 bases). CDR1 and CDR2 from the germline V gene are SSHAT and FNYEAQ (reference sequence). The CDR3 loop spans 16 amino acids. V was clipped by 0 bases and J by 0 bases, with 10 bases between them. CDR3 loop: CASSLALGGSTDTQYF. DNA of the CDR3: TGTGCCAGCAGCTTAGCGCTCGGGGGTAGCACAGATACGCAGTATTTT.

This chain joins TRBV9 and TRBJ2-7; perhaps TRBD1 as D (8 bases). The germline gives CDR1 SGDLS, CDR2 YYNGEE. The CDR3 is 16 residues long. V was pared by 0 bases and J by 5 bases, with 18 bases between. CDR3 DNA: TGTGCCAGCAGCGTAGGGCCCGGACAGGGAGGGGACGAGCAGTACTTC. Amino acid sequence: CASSVGPGQGGDEQYF.

Only a few counts were recorded for this clone. The chain carries TRBV7-2 and TRBJ2-7, with 9 bases lining up with TRBD2. CDR3 size: 14 residues. CDR1 is SGHTA and CDR2 is FQGNSA in the germline V gene. V shed 5 bases, J shed 7 bases, and the junction held 9 bases outside the gene matches. The DNA of the CDR3 is TGTGCCAGCAGCCTCAGCGGGGGGTGGGCGGAGCAGTACTTC. Translating it yields CASSLSGGWAEQYF.

V usage is TRBV27 and J usage is TRBJ1-3, with a possible D match to TRBD1 (5 bases). In germline, CDR1 is MNHEY, CDR2 SMNVEV (reference sequence). The CDR3 is 14 amino acids. Trimming pared 5 bases from V and 8 bases from J, leaving 16 bases between. CDR3 bases: TGTGCCAGCAGTCCCTCCCGGGGACCGTACACCATATATTTT. The encoded protein is CASSPSRGPYTIYF.

This chain joins TRBV6-6 and TRBJ1-4, with 7 bases lining up with TRBD1. The germline gives CDR1 MNHNY, CDR2 SVGAGI (reference sequence). The ends lost 7 bases at V and 10 bases at J; junction bases unmatched: 9. The CDR3 is 13 residues long. The DNA for the CDR3 is TGTGCCAGCACCGAAACAGGGGCGGGAAAACTGTTTTTT. Amino acid sequence: CASTETGAGKLFF.

This clone appeared a single time. The V and J genes are TRBV28 and TRBJ2-5; 9 positions match TRBD1. This CDR3 contains 15 residues. Germline V gene lookup returns CDR1 MDHEN and CDR2 SYDVKM. Trimming took 8 bases from V and 5 from J; bases not matched to a gene: 12. CDR3 bases: TGTGCCAGCTTTGGGGGACAGGGCGATTGGGAGACCCAGTACTTC. Translating gives CASFGGQGDWETQYF. Full variable domain (rest looked up from reference TRBV28 and TRBJ2-5): DVKVTQSSRYLVKRTGEKVFLECVQDMDHENMFWYRQDPGLGLRLIYFSYDVKMKEKGDIPEGYSVSREKKERFSLILESASTNQTSMYLCASFGGQGDWETQYFGPGTRLLVL.